This T cell receptor (beta chain) was retrieved from a study of blood T cell repertoires in COVID-19 (TCRdb year 2020). Context from the whole study: Samples from collaborators originated in the United States, Italy and Spain and spanned both the acute and convalescent phases of COVID-19. The prospective study material was composed of cDNA or gDNA derived from T cells, B-cell-depleted T cells, or PBMCs. Deeply sampled blood TCRbeta repertoires from subjects exposed to, actively infected with, or recovered from COVID-19 were included in the dataset. A freely available public database, intended as a resource for researchers studying the immune response to SARS-CoV-2, is where the repertoires were released. Samples came from the ongoing ImmuneRACE study (first 160 participants) plus 1,254 subjects from 6 global collaborators. Sample metadata almost always included a de-identified subject ID, COVID-19 status, age in years and sex. Where available, HLA class I and class II types were taken from metadata supplied by the sample provider and were not determined by assay-based typing. Study-level results and caveats: The amount of clinical and demographic metadata varied by source and participant and was provided uncurated.

Each collaborating institution followed its own protocols to collect whole blood in K2EDTA tubes. Collaborator samples were shipped for TCRbeta analysis as frozen whole blood, isolated PBMCs, or DNA extracted from either sample type. V is cut by 5 bases and J by 5 bases, and the space between the germline ends is 10 bases. CDR1 and CDR2 are drawn from the germline V gene: KGHSH, LQKENI. The CDR3 covers 13 residues, taking in both the cysteine and the phenylalanine. Left in the record is the CDR3 DNA by itself, 39 bases read in frame from the first base. This clone was seen a single time. The specificity of this receptor is unknown. Qualities for individual bases were not recorded, and no much larger clone is one base off. The immunoSEQ Assay, a bias-controlled multiplex PCR, was used to amplify TCRbeta CDR3 regions from genomic DNA. Regarding the original processing steps: The number of nucleated cells in each sample was estimated from the amplification of reference gene primers within the assay. To quantify the absolute abundance of each unique TCRbeta CDR3 rearrangement, sequence reads were collapsed and filtered. Productive Simpson clonality was computed per sample as the square root of Simpson's diversity index over productive rearrangements. Entries here come from immuneACCESS through TCRdb and include only in-frame sequences with V and J called. Some clones fail to appear in such tables; in the studies checked, an unresolved V gene covers under half of the shortfall, and the cause of the remainder is unknown. V and J calls and clone size are those listed in that table; D and trimming were worked out from the DNA. For this sample there are 150,000 to 200,000 clones; approximately 82% appear just once. Of the sample, about 20% is held by the ten largest clones.

The clonotype was recovered from a woman of 80 years or more with acute or convalescent COVID-19. Sequenced input: peripheral blood. Rearrangement joined TRBV18 to TRBJ1-5, with no reliable assignment of the D segment. CDR3 protein: CASSKEADQPQHF. The bases read TGTGCCAGCTCAAAAGAGGCGGATCAGCCCCAGCATTTT.